This is a list of T cell receptor beta chains from one sample in a study of blood T cell repertoires in COVID-19. TCRdb's table, derived via immunoSEQ multiplex PCR, lists solely in-frame clones and lacks some. The top ten hold over 4.5% of the sample, which has 45,000 to 65,000 clones, around 81% seen once. Sequencing was carried out using peripheral blood. Receptor source: a woman aged 60-75 years with acute or convalescent COVID-19. Each CDR3 is given with its conserved first and last residue. A D gene is named only where the DNA matches it firmly. For some rows the clone size is stated as once, few or many, or as a class when expanded; others skip it.

j_call d_call clone_size v_call cdr3_aa cdr3_nt
TRBJ2-7 TRBD2 once TRBV19 CASGTSGPYEQYF TGTGCCAGTGGGACTAGCGGTCCTTACGAGCAGTACTTC
TRBJ2-1 TRBD2 NA TRBV4-2 CASSQLAGGGNEQFF TGTGCCAGCAGCCAACTAGCGGGGGGGGGAAATGAGCAGTTCTTC
TRBJ1-3 NA NA TRBV3-1/TRBV3-2 CASSQPMAEVTGNTIYF TGTGCCAGCAGCCAACCCATGGCAGAAGTAACTGGAAACACCATATATTTT
TRBJ1-6 TRBD1 few TRBV6-5 CASSFLPGQANSPLHF TGTGCCAGCAGTTTCCTTCCGGGACAGGCTAATTCACCCCTCCACTTT
TRBJ1-5 NA NA TRBV6-5 CASRADRVQPQHF TGTGCCAGCAGGGCCGACAGAGTCCAGCCCCAGCATTTT
TRBJ2-7 NA NA TRBV7-9 CASSQDSSYEQYF TGTGCCAGCAGCCAGGACAGCTCCTACGAGCAGTACTTC
TRBJ1-5 NA NA TRBV29-1 CSVSGGADQPQHF TGCAGCGTGTCGGGGGGCGCAGATCAGCCCCAGCATTTT
TRBJ2-7 NA once TRBV7-9 CASSPWGSAGAYEQYF TGTGCCAGCAGCCCCTGGGGCTCAGCAGGCGCCTACGAGCAGTACTTC
TRBJ2-2 NA NA TRBV7-2 CASSLLGDITGELFF TGTGCCAGCAGCTTGTTGGGGGACATCACCGGGGAGCTGTTTTTT
TRBJ2-2 NA NA TRBV7-2 CASSPQLLDTGELFF TGTGCCAGCAGCCCCCAACTACTGGACACCGGGGAGCTGTTTTTT
TRBJ2-1 NA NA TRBV19 CASSWGGHYNEQFF TGTGCCAGTAGTTGGGGGGGACACTACAATGAGCAGTTCTTC
TRBJ1-3 NA NA TRBV13 CASSWGVVRTSGNTIYF TGTGCCAGCAGCTGGGGGGTCGTACGGACCTCTGGAAACACCATATATTTT
TRBJ2-3 NA NA TRBV6-2/TRBV6-3 CASSSYADTQYF TGTGCCAGCAGTAGCTATGCAGATACGCAGTATTTT
TRBJ1-1 TRBD1 NA TRBV3-1/TRBV3-2 CASSRGQVNTEAFF TGTGCCAGCAGCCGCGGACAGGTGAACACTGAAGCTTTCTTT
TRBJ2-1 NA NA TRBV5-1 CASSPQFLGDEQFF TGCGCCAGCAGCCCACAGTTTCTGGGAGATGAGCAGTTCTTC
TRBJ2-3 TRBD2 NA TRBV6-5 CASSYSASGIADTQYF TGTGCCAGCAGTTACTCAGCTAGCGGGATCGCAGATACGCAGTATTTT
TRBJ2-7 NA NA TRBV10-1 CASSEGGAYEQYF TGCGCCAGCAGTGAAGGGGGGGCCTACGAGCAGTACTTC
TRBJ1-1 TRBD1 few TRBV27 CASSPLPDRGSAEAFF TGTGCCAGCAGTCCGCTCCCCGACAGGGGAAGTGCTGAAGCTTTCTTT
TRBJ2-1 TRBD2 once TRBV19 CASTRGQISGLAGAHEQFF TGTGCCAGTACCCGCGGACAGATTTCGGGACTAGCGGGAGCCCATGAGCAGTTCTTC
TRBJ1-5 TRBD1 NA TRBV5-1 CASSPGQGNSNQPQHF TGCGCCAGCAGCCCGGGACAGGGGAACAGCAATCAGCCCCAGCATTTT
TRBJ2-7 TRBD1 NA TRBV19 CASSAGTGLFGEQYF TGTGCCAGTAGCGCCGGGACAGGGCTTTTTGGAGAGCAGTACTTC
TRBJ2-2 TRBD2 NA TRBV29-1 CSAKLAGGPASGELFF TGCAGCGCCAAACTAGCGGGAGGGCCGGCATCCGGGGAGCTGTTTTTT
TRBJ1-1 NA NA TRBV7-2 CASSLDDSTVNTEAFF TGTGCCAGCAGCTTAGATGATTCGACAGTTAACACTGAAGCTTTCTTT
TRBJ2-7 NA NA TRBV19 CASSLTGSSYEQYF TGTGCCAGTAGTTTGACAGGTAGTTCCTACGAGCAGTACTTC
TRBJ2-2 NA NA TRBV6-5 CASSQQGSGTGELFF TGTGCCAGCAGTCAACAGGGTTCGGGCACCGGGGAGCTGTTTTTT
TRBJ1-6 NA NA TRBV7-2 CASSLETGSDSPLHF TGTGCCAGCAGCTTAGAAACAGGGTCGGATTCACCCCTCCACTTT
TRBJ1-1 NA NA TRBV6-5 CASRLLQGNTEAFF TGTGCCAGCAGACTCCTACAGGGTAACACTGAAGCTTTCTTT
TRBJ1-1 TRBD1 NA TRBV5-1 CASSLGRTGGAAEAFF TGCGCCAGCAGCTTGGGCCGGACAGGGGGCGCCGCTGAAGCTTTCTTT
TRBJ2-7 NA once TRBV7-8 CASIIERDSGYEQYF TGTGCCAGCATCATTGAGAGGGATTCGGGCTACGAGCAGTACTTC
TRBJ2-1 NA NA TRBV19 CASSTSAGSFSNEQFF TGTGCCAGTTCCACTTCGGCGGGATCTTTTAGCAATGAGCAGTTCTTC
TRBJ1-2 NA NA TRBV18 CASSQLQENYGYTF TGTGCCAGCTCACAACTACAGGAAAACTATGGCTACACCTTC
TRBJ1-1 NA few TRBV19 CASRLMNTEAFF TGTGCCAGTAGACTGATGAACACTGAAGCTTTCTTT
TRBJ2-1 NA NA TRBV4-1 CASSLTRNEQFF TGCGCCAGCAGCCTTACCAGGAATGAGCAGTTCTTC
TRBJ2-3 TRBD1 NA TRBV10-3 CATKEQGAITDTQYF TGTGCAACCAAGGAACAGGGGGCAATCACAGATACGCAGTATTTT
TRBJ2-3 NA NA TRBV5-1 CASSPFSQTDTQYF TGCGCCAGCAGCCCGTTTTCCCAGACAGATACGCAGTATTTT
TRBJ2-3 TRBD2 NA TRBV2 CASRPRGLAGAPDVDTQYF TGTGCCAGCAGACCCAGGGGGCTAGCGGGGGCCCCAGATGTAGATACGCAGTATTTT
TRBJ2-7 TRBD1 NA TRBV14 CASSQGDRGYEQYF TGTGCCAGCAGCCAAGGGGACAGGGGGTACGAGCAGTACTTC
TRBJ1-4 TRBD1 NA TRBV5-1 CASSVTGTGGEKLFF TGCGCCAGCAGCGTAACCGGGACAGGGGGGGAAAAACTGTTTTTT
TRBJ1-1 NA NA TRBV18 CASSPQGGGTNTEAFF TGTGCCAGCTCACCACAGGGGGGAGGGACGAACACTGAAGCTTTCTTT
TRBJ1-2 NA NA TRBV19 CASSPGTGGRGYTF TGTGCCAGCTCCCCCGGGACCGGGGGTCGCGGCTACACCTTC